This TCR beta chain was recovered during a study of blood T cell repertoires in COVID-19. Turning to the study itself: The United States, Italy and Spain were the sources of the acute and convalescent COVID-19 samples.

The germline V gene encodes CDR1 KGHSH and CDR2 LQKENI. After removal of 4 bases from V and 2 bases from J, the junction contained 3 bases not matched to a gene. This CDR3 is 14 amino acids long. The assay was immunoSEQ multiplex PCR, and TCRdb's table has in-frame clones only and misses some. The sample has around 100,000 clones, approximately 79% seen once. V is TRBV18 and J is TRBJ2-7, with 9 nucleotides matching TRBD1. The TCR comes from a man in his 70s with COVID-19, enrolled during active disease. The sequencing sample was made of peripheral blood. The CDR3 is CASSQTGGPYEQYF. As DNA, the CDR3 is TGTGCCAGCTCACAGACAGGGGGTCCCTACGAGCAGTACTTC.